This entry lists 25 T cell receptor beta chains sequenced from one sample in a study of blood T cell repertoires in COVID-19. Sequencing used immunoSEQ multiplex PCR; TCRdb keeps in-frame clones, though not all of them. Of 210,000 or so clones in the sample, 78% were seen once. The sequencing sample was made of peripheral blood. These receptors all stem from a woman aged 80 or older with active or convalescent COVID-19.

The chain joins TRBV19 to TRBJ2-2; TRBD1 might be the D (6 bases). Trimming removed 5 bases at V and 2 bases at J, with 9 bases between. The CDR3 runs to 14 residues. CDR1 is LNHDA and CDR2 is SQIVND in the germline V gene (reference sequence). The CDR3 sequence is CASSWGHNTGELFF. CDR3 in DNA: TGTGCCAGTAGTTGGGGGCATAACACCGGGGAGCTGTTTTTT.

This clone was seen a handful of times. This sequence joins TRBV29-1 and TRBJ2-3; perhaps TRBD2 as D (5 bases). This CDR3 contains 13 residues. V gave up 0 bases and J gave up 4 bases, with 8 bases separating them. Germline V CDR1 and CDR2: SQVTM, ANQGSEA. CDR3 nucleotide sequence: TGCAGCGTTGAAGAGTGGGAGTCAGATACGCAGTATTTT. Translating gives CSVEEWESDTQYF.

V is TRBV28 and J is TRBJ1-2; TRBD1 matches 7 bases. J was trimmed by 7 bases and V by 8 bases; bases with no gene match: 13. Germline-derived CDR1 and CDR2 are MDHEN and SYDVKM. The CDR3 runs to 14 residues. The CDR3 protein is CASWRGGTDLGYTF. CDR3 DNA sequence: TGTGCCAGCTGGAGAGGCGGGACAGATCTTGGCTACACCTTC.

The genes are TRBV10-3 and TRBJ1-1; 8 bases align to TRBD1. Losses at the gene ends were 0 bases for V and 5 bases for J; bases not matched to a gene: 5. Germline V lookup: CDR1 ENHRY, CDR2 SYGVKD. The CDR3 has 15 amino acids. The CDR3 sequence: CAISESGQGATEAFF. The CDR3 DNA follows: TGTGCCATCAGTGAGTCGGGGCAGGGGGCGACTGAAGCTTTCTTT.

The rearrangement joins TRBV19 to TRBJ2-7; 9 positions agree with TRBD1. Germline V gene data show CDR1 as LNHDA and CDR2 as SQIVND (reference sequence). Unmatched junction bases numbered 8, after V lost 3 bases and J lost 5 bases. CDR3 size: 15 residues. CDR3 DNA sequence: TGTGCCAGTAGTATCGAACTACAGGGGGCCCACGAGCAGTACTTC. It codes for CASSIELQGAHEQYF. The full variable domain, completed using reference TRBV19 and TRBJ2-7, is DGGITQSPKYLFRKEGQNVTLSCEQNLNHDAMYWYRQDPGQGLRLIYYSQIVNDFQKGDIAEGYSVSREKKESFPLTVTSAQKNPTAFYLCASSIELQGAHEQYFGPGTRLTVT.

The chain links TRBV10-3 to TRBJ2-2; 9 bases line up with TRBD2. CDR1 is ENHRY and CDR2 is SYGVKD in the germline V gene. CDR3 length equals 14 residues. J gave up 2 bases and V 10 bases, and 5 bases lay outside the gene matches. The CDR3 spells CATTAGGNTGELFF. The CDR3 region has the DNA TGTGCCACTACAGCGGGGGGTAACACCGGGGAGCTGTTTTTT.

This rearrangement joins TRBV5-1 to TRBJ1-6, with D possibly TRBD1 on 6 matching bases. Germline V gives CDR1 SGHRS, CDR2 YFSETQ. This CDR3 has 15 residues. Trimming stripped 4 bases from V and 10 bases from J, with 18 bases between. The CDR3 is CASSLRVGAESPLHF. The CDR3 bases are TGCGCCAGCAGCCTCAGGGTGGGGGCAGAATCACCCCTCCACTTT.

This chain uses TRBV10-2 with TRBJ1-2; 9 bases agree with TRBD1. Trimming at V came to 2 bases and at J to 6 bases, leaving 4 bases not matched to a gene. From germline, CDR1 is WSHSY and CDR2 SAAADI. The CDR3 totals 14 residues. The chain's CDR3 is CASSEDRGANGYTF. The CDR3 region has the DNA TGCGCCAGCAGTGAGGACAGGGGGGCTAATGGCTACACCTTC.

The rearrangement uses TRBV3-1 (or the pseudogene TRBV3-2) and TRBJ2-7; 9 nucleotides match TRBD1. From germline, CDR1 is LGHDT and CDR2 YNNKEL (reference sequence). CDR3 length: 15 residues. J was trimmed by 2 bases and V by 6 bases; bases with no gene match: 8. The CDR3 here is CASSRPGQGAYEQYF. The CDR3 coding sequence is TGTGCCAGCAGTCGACCGGGACAGGGAGCCTACGAGCAGTACTTC.

This clone appeared a few times. The CDR3 reads CASNPTGQSNSPLHF. The CDR3 coding sequence is TGTGCCAGTAACCCTACGGGACAAAGTAATTCACCCCTCCACTTT. The rearrangement uses TRBV19 and TRBJ1-6; the D gene is possibly TRBD1 (6 bases). Germline lookup yields CDR1 LNHDA and CDR2 SQIVND (reference sequence). The CDR3 is 15 amino acids. With 7 bases removed from V and 6 bases from J, the gap between germline ends came to 16 bases.

This clone was seen a few times. The V and J genes are TRBV19 and TRBJ1-2; tentatively, D is TRBD1 (6 bases). Trimming cost V 10 bases and J 7 bases, with 19 bases left between them. Germline values: CDR1 LNHDA, CDR2 SQIVND (reference sequence). The CDR3 is 13 residues long. In DNA form, the CDR3 reads TGTGCCATTCAAGCCCGGGACAACCTTGGCTACACCTTC. Amino acid sequence: CAIQARDNLGYTF. The full variable domain, rest sourced from reference TRBV19 and TRBJ1-2, is DGGITQSPKYLFRKEGQNVTLSCEQNLNHDAMYWYRQDPGQGLRLIYYSQIVNDFQKGDIAEGYSVSREKKESFPLTVTSAQKNPTAFYLCAIQARDNLGYTFGSGTRLTVV.

The chain has TRBV19 and TRBJ2-2; no reliable D call. Looked up from germline, CDR1 is LNHDA and CDR2 is SQIVND (reference sequence). The CDR3 totals 16 residues. Deletions cut 6 bases from V and 0 bases from J, with 14 bases between. The CDR3 coding sequence is TGTGCCAGTAGGGTCAGGCACCTCGCGAACACCGGGGAGCTGTTTTTT. Amino acids: CASRVRHLANTGELFF.

The chain carries TRBV5-4 and TRBJ1-2; D is undetermined. Germline values: CDR1 SGHNT, CDR2 YYREEE (reference sequence). The CDR3 has 14 residues. V gave up 2 bases and J gave up 6 bases, with 14 bases separating them. The chain's CDR3 is CASSFYGGFDGYTF. The CDR3 nucleotides read TGTGCCAGCAGCTTTTATGGAGGGTTTGATGGCTACACCTTC. Together with reference TRBV5-4 and TRBJ1-2, the CDR3 gives the full variable domain: ETGVTQSPTHLIKTRGQQVTLRCSSQSGHNTVSWYQQALGQGPQFIFQYYREEENGRGNFPPRFSGLQFPNYSSELNVNALELDDSALYLCASSFYGGFDGYTFGSGTRLTVV.

The gene calls are TRBV19 and TRBJ2-1, with TRBD2 matching over 12 bases. CDR1 and CDR2 (germline): LNHDA, SQIVND (reference sequence). J gave up 7 bases and V 2 bases, and 6 bases lay outside the gene matches. CDR3 length: 16 residues. Here the CDR3 reads CASSIRLAGDQNEQFF. The CDR3 nucleotides read TGTGCCAGTAGTATACGACTAGCGGGGGACCAAAATGAGCAGTTCTTC. The complete variable domain, with remaining parts taken from reference TRBV19 and TRBJ2-1, reads DGGITQSPKYLFRKEGQNVTLSCEQNLNHDAMYWYRQDPGQGLRLIYYSQIVNDFQKGDIAEGYSVSREKKESFPLTVTSAQKNPTAFYLCASSIRLAGDQNEQFFGPGTRLTVL.

This chain links TRBV5-1 with TRBJ1-2; D not certain. This CDR3 spans 15 amino acids. V shed 2 bases and J shed 5 bases, with 16 bases lying between them. Germline CDR1 reads SGHRS; CDR2 reads YFSETQ. CDR3 sequence: CASSLSPTEGYGYTF. For the CDR3, the DNA is TGCGCCAGCAGCTTAAGTCCCACTGAGGGATATGGCTACACCTTC.

A few counts support this clone. The CDR3 nucleotides are TGTGCCAGCAGCTTAGGGTCAGGTCAGAACACTGAAGCTTTCTTT. Translated: CASSLGSGQNTEAFF. The genes are TRBV11-2 and TRBJ1-1; D is unresolved. Per the germline V gene, CDR1 is SGHAT and CDR2 is FQNNGV. V was pared by 1 base and J by 1 base, with 10 bases between. The CDR3 sequence is 15 residues long.

V usage is TRBV5-8 and J usage is TRBJ2-3, with 9 bases lining up with TRBD2. The junction had 5 bases not matched to a gene; V was cut back by 5 bases and J by 1 base. This CDR3 is 15 amino acids long. The germline gives CDR1 SGHTS, CDR2 YDEGEE. The CDR3 protein is CASRVGGGGTDTQYF. In DNA, the CDR3 is TGTGCCAGCAGGGTCGGCGGGGGGGGCACAGATACGCAGTATTTT.

The gene calls are TRBV9 and TRBJ2-7, with 13 bases that match TRBD2. This CDR3 spans 18 amino acids. J lost 2 bases, V lost 0 bases, and 8 bases had no gene match. CDR1 and CDR2 from the germline V gene are SGDLS and YYNGEE. CDR3: CASSVVRGTSGGAYEQYF. CDR3 in DNA: TGTGCCAGCAGCGTAGTCCGGGGAACTAGCGGGGGGGCCTACGAGCAGTACTTC.

The chain carries TRBV4-3 and TRBJ1-1; possible D gene TRBD1, 5 bases. The CDR3 has 14 amino acids. The V gene lost 1 base and the J gene lost 6 bases, with 12 bases spanning the gap. Germline CDR1 reads LGHNA; CDR2 reads YSLEER. The CDR3 DNA reads TGCGCCAGCAGCCAAGGGCGGGGGGTGGCTGAAGCTTTCTTT. Residues: CASSQGRGVAEAFF.

The V call is TRBV29-1, the J call TRBJ2-3; 14 bases map to TRBD2. CDR3 length: 15 amino acids. The V segment lost 3 bases and the J segment 9 bases; nucleotides outside the gene matches: 8. Germline V lookup: CDR1 SQVTM, CDR2 ANQGSEA. CDR3 sequence reads: CSVDPGLAGAGTQYF. CDR3 DNA sequence: TGCAGCGTTGATCCGGGACTAGCGGGGGCAGGCACGCAGTATTTT.

The V gene is TRBV7-2, the J gene TRBJ2-3; 13 bases agree with TRBD2. Per the germline V gene, CDR1 is SGHTA and CDR2 is FQGNSA. This CDR3 comprises 17 residues. V gave up 4 bases and J gave up 3 bases; unmatched junction bases: 7. The CDR3 is CASSSITSGGATDTQYF. In DNA, the CDR3 is TGTGCCAGCAGCTCCATTACTAGCGGGGGGGCAACAGATACGCAGTATTTT.

This chain connects TRBV18 to TRBJ2-5; the match to TRBD1 covers 7 bases. The CDR3 loop spans 14 amino acids. Germline loops: CDR1 KGHSH, CDR2 LQKENI. Losses at the gene ends were 1 base for V and 4 bases for J; bases not matched to a gene: 3. CDR3 DNA sequence: TGTGCCAGCTCACCACTGACAGGGATAGAGACCCAGTACTTC. The encoded protein is CASSPLTGIETQYF.

V is TRBV9 and J is TRBJ1-6; 9 bases fit TRBD1. Losses at the gene ends were 6 bases for V and 8 bases for J; bases not matched to a gene: 15. Germline-derived CDR1 and CDR2 are SGDLS and YYNGEE. This CDR3 has 17 residues. The CDR3 protein is CASNNWSLGQGHSPLHF. The DNA of the CDR3 is TGTGCCAGCAACAACTGGAGCTTGGGACAGGGACATTCACCCCTCCACTTT.

This chain joins TRBV28 and TRBJ1-1; no reliable D call. Trimming cost V 5 bases and J 0 bases, with 13 bases left between them. The CDR3 is 15 amino acids. The germline gives CDR1 MDHEN, CDR2 SYDVKM. This CDR3 is CASSPVQSLNTEAFF. In nucleotides, the CDR3 is TGTGCCAGCAGTCCGGTACAGAGCTTGAACACTGAAGCTTTCTTT.

The V call is TRBV25-1, the J call TRBJ2-1; perhaps TRBD2 as D (5 bases). The CDR3 extends over 13 amino acids. Germline CDR1 and CDR2: MGHDK and SYGVNS. The V end lost 2 bases, the J end lost 9 bases, and 11 bases lay between the germline ends. The CDR3 coding sequence is TGTGCCAGCAGTGAAGTCATACGGGGTGAGCAGTTCTTC. This encodes CASSEVIRGEQFF.